Below, 10 T cell receptor beta chains from the same sample are listed, as sequenced in a study of T cell responses to AZD1222 COVID-19 vaccine. Some clones are missing from TCRdb's copy, which holds only in-frame ones; the method was immunoSEQ multiplex PCR. Of 25,000 to 35,000 clones in the sample, 89% were seen once. Sequencing used peripheral blood, obtained on day 0 of AZD1222 vaccination. The receptors here all came from an adult in good health.

The chain recombines TRBV5-1 with TRBJ2-7; 8 nucleotides agree with TRBD1. This CDR3 is built from 14 residues. Germline lookup yields CDR1 SGHRS and CDR2 YFSETQ. V lost 2 bases and J lost 4; bases outside the gene matches: 5. CDR3 sequence: CASSFGTGGYEQYF. DNA of the CDR3: TGCGCCAGCAGCTTCGGGACAGGTGGTTACGAGCAGTACTTC.

The chain is built from TRBV5-1 and TRBJ2-7; the D gene is possibly TRBD2 (6 bases). V lost 2 bases and J lost 3, with 9 bases in between. This CDR3 comprises 13 residues. Germline CDR1 reads SGHRS; CDR2 reads YFSETQ. CDR3 protein: CASSLGLHYEQYF. Here the CDR3 DNA reads TGCGCCAGCAGCTTAGGACTACACTACGAGCAGTACTTC.

The chain uses TRBV9 and TRBJ2-3; D is ambiguous. Deletions cut 1 base from V and 0 bases from J, with 3 bases between. This CDR3 spans 13 amino acids. Looked up from germline, CDR1 is SGDLS and CDR2 is YYNGEE. This CDR3 is CASSVPSTDTQYF. In DNA, the CDR3 is TGTGCCAGCAGCGTACCTAGCACAGATACGCAGTATTTT.

The chain combines TRBV5-4 with TRBJ2-7; 8 positions agree with TRBD2. The V segment lost 4 bases and the J segment 5 bases; nucleotides outside the gene matches: 11. This CDR3 is 15 amino acids long. Germline V CDR1 and CDR2: SGHNT, YYREEE (reference sequence). CDR3 in amino acids: CASSPYSGMGNEQYF. The CDR3 DNA reads TGTGCCAGCAGCCCTTATAGCGGGATGGGTAACGAGCAGTACTTC.

The chain recombines TRBV30 with TRBJ2-1, with D uncertain. The length of the CDR3 is 12 residues. The germline V gene has CDR1 GTSNPN and CDR2 SVGIG (reference sequence). V lost 0 bases and J 11 bases, leaving 11 bases between the germline ends. CDR3: CAWSVGSWKQFF. As DNA, the CDR3 is TGTGCCTGGAGTGTAGGGTCGTGGAAGCAGTTCTTC.

The chain links TRBV10-1 to TRBJ2-7; no firm D call. Trimming removed 3 bases from V and 0 bases from J, with 6 bases in between. Germline CDR1 and CDR2: WNHNN and SYGVQD (reference sequence). CDR3 length equals 13 residues. CDR3 coding DNA: TGCGCCAGCAGTGACACATACTCCTACGAGCAGTACTTC. Translating it yields CASSDTYSYEQYF.

This CDR3 reads CASSVAGNQPQHF. Written as DNA, the CDR3 is TGTGCCAGCAGCGTAGCGGGTAATCAGCCCCAGCATTTT. The V gene is TRBV9, the J gene TRBJ1-5; D is uncertain. This CDR3 has 13 residues. The germline gives CDR1 SGDLS, CDR2 YYNGEE. Trimming took 0 bases from V and 4 from J, leaving 5 bases between them. Full variable domain (remainder filled in from reference TRBV9 and TRBJ1-5): DSGVTQTPKHLITATGQRVTLRCSPRSGDLSVYWYQQSLDQGLQFLIQYYNGEERAKGNILERFSAQQFPDLHSELNLSSLELGDSALYFCASSVAGNQPQHFGDGTRLSIL.

V and J are TRBV19 and TRBJ1-5; no clear D gene. CDR1 LNHDA and CDR2 SQIVND come from the germline V gene (reference sequence). The CDR3 consists of 14 residues. Trimming took 2 bases from V and 0 from J, leaving 5 bases between them. CDR3 amino acids: CASSIMVSNQPQHF. CDR3 nucleotides: TGTGCCAGTAGTATAATGGTTAGCAATCAGCCCCAGCATTTT. The complete variable domain, with remaining parts taken from reference TRBV19 and TRBJ1-5, reads DGGITQSPKYLFRKEGQNVTLSCEQNLNHDAMYWYRQDPGQGLRLIYYSQIVNDFQKGDIAEGYSVSREKKESFPLTVTSAQKNPTAFYLCASSIMVSNQPQHFGDGTRLSIL.

This clone occurred once. This sequence joins TRBV6-5 and TRBJ2-3; perhaps TRBD2 as D (6 bases). The CDR3 totals 16 residues. CDR1 is MNHEY and CDR2 is SVGAGI in the germline V gene. With 0 bases removed from V and 1 base from J, the gap between germline ends came to 11 bases. The DNA for the CDR3 is TGTGCCAGCAGTTACTCAGTACCTAGCGGCACAGATACGCAGTATTTT. It codes for CASSYSVPSGTDTQYF.

V is TRBV21-1 and J is TRBJ2-7; TRBD2 reflects the table's D call only, with no check against the DNA. TRBV21-1 is recorded as a pseudogene. The CDR3 is made up of 13 amino acids. CDR3 residues: CASSKVCAGPTVV. CDR3 nucleotide sequence: TGTGCCAGCAGCAAAGTCTGCGCGGGGCCAACTGTAGTC.